This TCR beta chain was profiled in a study of Tregs in tolerant kidney transplant recipients. Sequencing was performed with immunoSEQ multiplex PCR; in TCRdb, only in-frame clones are kept and a portion is missing. This sample's clone table lists 31,000 or so clones. On this clone: The read finishes 3 residues shy of the CDR3 end, and the germline J gene is used to complete it.

There are 15 residues in the CDR3. Germline assignment: CDR1 SGHDT and CDR2 YYEEEE. The ends were cut back, 1 base at V and 0 bases at J, with 11 bases in the middle. Sequenced here: CD8+ T cells from blood, sampled before the transplant. J is TRBJ2-7 and V is TRBV5-6; the D is unclear. The receptor comes from a human donor who received a combined kidney and bone marrow transplant. The CDR3 sequence: CASSLMNTVSYEQYF. CDR3 DNA, as far as it was read: TGTGCCAGCAGCTTGATGAATACTGTCTCCTACGAG.